This paragraph covers one T cell receptor beta chain sequence. Sequence at one end of the junction differs from germline and may be a read error. This specimen comes from a study of T cell changes during pregnancy in multiple sclerosis. Germline assignment: CDR1 SEHNR and CDR2 FQNEAQ (reference sequence). The CDR3 is 17 amino acids. The repertoire was sequenced with immunoSEQ multiplex PCR; TCRdb's copy has only in-frame clones and lacks some. The table has 77,000 or so clones, approximately 92% seen once. The sample here was peripheral blood, taken in the second trimester of pregnancy. The receptor was derived from a female donor in good health, enrolled as a control in a pregnancy study. This chain uses TRBV7-9 with TRBJ2-1, with TRBD2 identical over 9 bases. For the CDR3, the DNA is TGTGCCAGCAGCCTAGCCGCGGGGGGGCGAAAGTACAATGAGCAGTTCTTC. Translation gives CASSLAAGGRKYNEQFF.